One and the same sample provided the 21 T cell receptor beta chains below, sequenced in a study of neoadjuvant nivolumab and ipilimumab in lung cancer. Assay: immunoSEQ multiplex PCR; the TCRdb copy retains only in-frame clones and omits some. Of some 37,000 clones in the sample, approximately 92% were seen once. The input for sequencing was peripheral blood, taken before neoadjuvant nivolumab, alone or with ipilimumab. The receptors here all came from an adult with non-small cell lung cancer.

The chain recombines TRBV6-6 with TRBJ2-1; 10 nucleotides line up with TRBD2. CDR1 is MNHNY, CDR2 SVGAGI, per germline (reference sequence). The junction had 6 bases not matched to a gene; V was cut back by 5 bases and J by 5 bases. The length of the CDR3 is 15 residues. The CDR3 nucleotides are TGTGCCAGCAGTCAACTAGCGGGGCGCGACAATGAGCAGTTCTTC. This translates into CASSQLAGRDNEQFF.

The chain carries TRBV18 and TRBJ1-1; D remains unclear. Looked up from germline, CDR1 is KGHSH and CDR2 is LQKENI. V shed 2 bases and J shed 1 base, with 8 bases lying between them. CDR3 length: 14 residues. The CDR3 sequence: CASSPEYANTEAFF. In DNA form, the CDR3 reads TGTGCCAGCTCACCAGAGTACGCGAACACTGAAGCTTTCTTT.

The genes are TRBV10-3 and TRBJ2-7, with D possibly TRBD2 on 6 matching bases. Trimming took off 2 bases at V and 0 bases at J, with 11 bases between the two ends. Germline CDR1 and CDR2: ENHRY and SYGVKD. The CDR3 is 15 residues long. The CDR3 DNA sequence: TGTGCCATCAGTGAGCGTGGAGGGGCCTCCTACGAGCAGTACTTC. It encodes CAISERGGASYEQYF.

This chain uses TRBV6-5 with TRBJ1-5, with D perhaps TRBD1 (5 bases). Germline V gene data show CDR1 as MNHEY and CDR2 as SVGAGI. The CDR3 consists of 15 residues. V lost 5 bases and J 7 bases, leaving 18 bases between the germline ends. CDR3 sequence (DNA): TGTGCCAGCAGTAGAGGGGACGGAAGAAGGCAGCCCCAGCATTTT. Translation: CASSRGDGRRQPQHF.

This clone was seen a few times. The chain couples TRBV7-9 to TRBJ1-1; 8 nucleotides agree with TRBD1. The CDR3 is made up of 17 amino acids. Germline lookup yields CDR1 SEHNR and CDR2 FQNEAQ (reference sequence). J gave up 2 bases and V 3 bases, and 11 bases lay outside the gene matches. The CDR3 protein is CASSFGTGRRPNTEAFF. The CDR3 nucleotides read TGTGCCAGCAGCTTTGGGACAGGCCGAAGACCTAACACTGAAGCTTTCTTT.

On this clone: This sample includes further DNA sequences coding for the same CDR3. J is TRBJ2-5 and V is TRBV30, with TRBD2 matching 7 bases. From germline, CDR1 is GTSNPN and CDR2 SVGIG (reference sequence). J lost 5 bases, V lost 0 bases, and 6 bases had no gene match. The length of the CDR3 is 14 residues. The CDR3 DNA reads TGTGCCTGGAGTGTTAGCGGGTCCGGGGAGACCCAGTACTTC. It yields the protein CAWSVSGSGETQYF.

The CDR3 DNA reads TGTGCCAGCTCAGTGGGGGAGGGCCTGTCTGAGCAGTTCTTC. This gives the protein CASSVGEGLSEQFF. J is TRBJ2-1 and V is TRBV18, with 7 nucleotides matching TRBD2. Trimming at V came to 5 bases and at J to 9 bases, leaving 10 bases not matched to a gene. The CDR3 has 14 amino acids. CDR1 is KGHSH, CDR2 LQKENI, per germline.

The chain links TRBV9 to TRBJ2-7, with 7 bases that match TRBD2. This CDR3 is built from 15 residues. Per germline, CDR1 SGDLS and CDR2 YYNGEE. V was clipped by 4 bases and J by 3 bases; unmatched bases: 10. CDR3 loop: CASSPDGEGLYEQYF. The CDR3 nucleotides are TGTGCCAGCAGCCCCGACGGGGAGGGCCTCTACGAGCAGTACTTC.

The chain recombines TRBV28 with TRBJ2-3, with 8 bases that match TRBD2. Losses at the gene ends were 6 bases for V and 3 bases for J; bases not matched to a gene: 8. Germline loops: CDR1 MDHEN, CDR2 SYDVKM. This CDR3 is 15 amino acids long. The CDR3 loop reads CASSLAGLGTDTQYF. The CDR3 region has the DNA TGTGCCAGCAGCTTAGCGGGATTAGGTACAGATACGCAGTATTTT.

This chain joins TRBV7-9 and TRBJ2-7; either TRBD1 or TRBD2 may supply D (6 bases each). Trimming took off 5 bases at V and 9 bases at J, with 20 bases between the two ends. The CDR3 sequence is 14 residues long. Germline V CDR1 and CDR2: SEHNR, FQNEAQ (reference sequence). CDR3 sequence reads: CASSPTGPKGGQYF. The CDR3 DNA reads TGTGCCAGCAGCCCGACAGGACCAAAGGGGGGGCAGTACTTC.

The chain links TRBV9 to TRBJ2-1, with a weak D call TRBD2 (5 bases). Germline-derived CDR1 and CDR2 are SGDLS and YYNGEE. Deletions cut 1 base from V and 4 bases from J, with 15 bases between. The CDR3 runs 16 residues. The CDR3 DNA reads TGTGCCAGCAGCGTACCCAGGTCCACGGGGTACAATGAGCAGTTCTTC. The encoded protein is CASSVPRSTGYNEQFF.

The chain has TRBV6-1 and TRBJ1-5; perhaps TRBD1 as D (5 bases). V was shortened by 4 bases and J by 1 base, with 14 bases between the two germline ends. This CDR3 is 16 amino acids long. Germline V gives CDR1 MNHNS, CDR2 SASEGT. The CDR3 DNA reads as TGTGCCAGCAGTGGGGGCGGATTCTTGAGCAATCAGCCCCAGCATTTT. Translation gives CASSGGGFLSNQPQHF.

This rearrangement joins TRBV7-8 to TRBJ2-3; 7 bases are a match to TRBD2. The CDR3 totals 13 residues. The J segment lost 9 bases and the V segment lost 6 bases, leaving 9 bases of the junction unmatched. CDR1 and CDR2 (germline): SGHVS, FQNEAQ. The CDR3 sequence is CASRSSGAPTQYF. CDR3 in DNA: TGTGCCAGCAGGTCTAGCGGAGCACCGACGCAGTATTTT.

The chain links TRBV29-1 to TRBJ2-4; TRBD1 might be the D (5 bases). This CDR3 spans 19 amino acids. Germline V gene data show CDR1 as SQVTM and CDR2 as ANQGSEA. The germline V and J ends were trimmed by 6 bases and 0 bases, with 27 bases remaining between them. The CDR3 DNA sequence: TGCAGCGTAGATCCAGGGAATGTCCAGAAAGTAAGAGCCAAAAACATTCAGTACTTC. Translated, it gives CSVDPGNVQKVRAKNIQYF.

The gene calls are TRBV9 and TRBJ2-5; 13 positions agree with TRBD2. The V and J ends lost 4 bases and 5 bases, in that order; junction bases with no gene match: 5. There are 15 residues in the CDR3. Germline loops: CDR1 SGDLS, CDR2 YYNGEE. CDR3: CASSYGLAGVETQYF. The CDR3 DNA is TGTGCCAGCAGCTACGGACTAGCGGGAGTTGAGACCCAGTACTTC.

The CDR3 reads CASSENKGGSGYKGEQFF. Here the CDR3 DNA reads TGTGCCAGCAGTGAAAATAAGGGAGGGTCGGGATATAAAGGTGAGCAGTTCTTC. The chain combines TRBV6-1 with TRBJ2-1, with 7 bases fitting TRBD2. Trimming removed 2 bases from V and 9 bases from J; junction bases left unmatched: 19. The V gene's germline CDR1 is MNHNS and CDR2 SASEGT. The CDR3 is 18 amino acids.

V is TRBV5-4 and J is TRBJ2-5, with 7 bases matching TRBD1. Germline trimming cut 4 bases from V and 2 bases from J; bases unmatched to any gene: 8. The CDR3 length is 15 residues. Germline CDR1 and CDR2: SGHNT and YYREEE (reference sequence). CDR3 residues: CASSKSPGQQETQYF. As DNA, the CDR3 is TGTGCCAGCAGCAAGAGCCCGGGACAGCAAGAGACCCAGTACTTC.

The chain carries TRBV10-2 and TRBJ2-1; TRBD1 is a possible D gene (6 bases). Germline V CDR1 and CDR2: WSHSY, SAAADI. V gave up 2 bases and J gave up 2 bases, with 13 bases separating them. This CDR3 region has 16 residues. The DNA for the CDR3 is TGCGCCAGCAGTGAGATTCCCGGGACAACCTACAATGAGCAGTTCTTC. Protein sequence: CASSEIPGTTYNEQFF.

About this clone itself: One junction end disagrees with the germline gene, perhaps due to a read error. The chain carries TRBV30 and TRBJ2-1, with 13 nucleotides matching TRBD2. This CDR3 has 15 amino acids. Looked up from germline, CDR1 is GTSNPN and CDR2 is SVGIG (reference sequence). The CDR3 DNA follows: TGTGCCTGGATCCCACTCGGAACTAGCGGGAGGGCCGAAATCTTC. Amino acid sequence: CAWIPLGTSGRAEIF.

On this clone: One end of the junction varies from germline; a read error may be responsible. The CDR3 DNA is TGTGCCATCAATGAGCAGGGGAGGTACCAAGAGACCCAGTACTTC. It translates to CAINEQGRYQETQYF. The chain links TRBV10-3 to TRBJ2-5; D possibly matches TRBD1 or TRBD2 (6 bases each). CDR1 ENHRY and CDR2 SYGVKD come from the germline V gene. This CDR3 is built from 15 residues.

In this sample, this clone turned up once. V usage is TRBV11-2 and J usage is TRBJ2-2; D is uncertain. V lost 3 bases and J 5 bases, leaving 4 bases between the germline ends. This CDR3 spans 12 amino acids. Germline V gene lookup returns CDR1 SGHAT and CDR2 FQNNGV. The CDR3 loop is CASSLNTGELFF. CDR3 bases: TGTGCCAGCAGCTTGAATACCGGGGAGCTGTTTTTT.